These T cell receptor beta chains were read from a single sample in a study of neoadjuvant anti-PD-1 for oral cavity cancer. Repertoires were generated with immunoSEQ multiplex PCR, while TCRdb's copy carries only in-frame clones and drops some. This table holds around 60,000 clones, approximately 80% found once. The sample in question was PBMCs, obtained before nivolumab (anti-PD-1) treatment. Receptors were obtained from a person aged 35-80 years with oral cavity squamous cell carcinoma. CDR3s include the opening cysteine and the closing phenylalanine or tryptophan. D genes are given only for firm matches. Expanded clones get a size class; other rows say once, few or many, or leave the size out.

abundance: -; v_gene: TRBV19; j_gene: TRBJ2-1; d_gene: -; CDR3aa: CASSIEGGVKVNNEQFF; CDR3nt: TGTGCCAGTAGTATAGAGGGGGGTGTGAAAGTTAACAATGAGCAGTTCTTC
abundance: -; v_gene: TRBV7-6; j_gene: TRBJ1-1; d_gene: -; CDR3aa: CASSLGQVNTEAFF; CDR3nt: TGTGCCAGCAGCTTAGGACAGGTGAACACTGAAGCTTTCTTT
abundance: -; v_gene: TRBV5-4; j_gene: TRBJ2-1; d_gene: -; CDR3aa: CASSLGLIVSSYNEQFF; CDR3nt: TGTGCCAGCAGCTTGGGGTTGATCGTTAGCTCCTACAATGAGCAGTTCTTC
abundance: once; v_gene: TRBV5-1; j_gene: TRBJ2-1; d_gene: -; CDR3aa: CASSLQLGTPGLYNEQFF; CDR3nt: TGCGCCAGCAGCCTACAACTTGGGACTCCCGGCCTCTACAATGAGCAGTTCTTC
abundance: -; v_gene: TRBV7-7; j_gene: TRBJ2-3; d_gene: -; CDR3aa: CASSIAVGGRDTQYF; CDR3nt: TGTGCCAGCAGTATAGCGGTGGGGGGCAGAGATACGCAGTATTTT
abundance: once; v_gene: TRBV15; j_gene: TRBJ1-1; d_gene: -; CDR3aa: CATRRGSNTEAFF; CDR3nt: TGTGCCACCCGTCGGGGGTCGAACACTGAAGCTTTCTTT
abundance: -; v_gene: TRBV19; j_gene: TRBJ2-7; d_gene: TRBD1; CDR3aa: CASSPRWTGSYEQYF; CDR3nt: TGTGCCAGTAGTCCCCGCTGGACAGGGTCCTACGAGCAGTACTTC
abundance: many; v_gene: TRBV27; j_gene: TRBJ2-3; d_gene: TRBD1; CDR3aa: CASTARGTGFSTDTQYF; CDR3nt: TGTGCCAGCACCGCCCGGGGGACAGGCTTTAGCACAGATACGCAGTATTTT
abundance: -; v_gene: TRBV5-4; j_gene: TRBJ2-1; d_gene: TRBD1; CDR3aa: CASSDGQGAEQFF; CDR3nt: TGTGCCAGCAGCGACGGACAGGGAGCGGAGCAGTTCTTC
abundance: few; v_gene: TRBV19; j_gene: TRBJ2-7; d_gene: TRBD2; CDR3aa: CASSPRTDRVSGGLDEQYF; CDR3nt: TGTGCCAGTAGCCCCAGGACAGACCGCGTTAGCGGGGGTCTCGACGAGCAGTACTTC
abundance: -; v_gene: TRBV7-8; j_gene: TRBJ1-1; d_gene: TRBD1; CDR3aa: CASSTDRETFF; CDR3nt: TGTGCCAGCAGCACCGACAGGGAAACTTTCTTT
abundance: -; v_gene: TRBV2; j_gene: TRBJ1-1; d_gene: -; CDR3aa: CASTPGGSLNTEAFF; CDR3nt: TGTGCCAGCACCCCCGGGGGGAGCTTGAACACTGAAGCTTTCTTT
abundance: -; v_gene: TRBV14; j_gene: TRBJ2-3; d_gene: -; CDR3aa: CASSQGGIGTDTQYF; CDR3nt: TGTGCCAGCAGCCAAGGAGGGATCGGCACAGATACGCAGTATTTT
abundance: -; v_gene: TRBV28; j_gene: TRBJ2-7; d_gene: TRBD1; CDR3aa: CASTPRDRAYEQYF; CDR3nt: TGTGCCAGCACCCCCCGGGACAGGGCCTACGAGCAGTACTTC
abundance: -; v_gene: TRBV7-3; j_gene: TRBJ2-1; d_gene: -; CDR3aa: CASSLKGGWGPGDFEQFF; CDR3nt: TGTGCCAGCAGCTTAAAGGGAGGATGGGGTCCGGGAGATTTTGAGCAGTTCTTC
abundance: -; v_gene: TRBV6-5; j_gene: TRBJ2-1; d_gene: TRBD1; CDR3aa: CASTSGTVNNEQFF; CDR3nt: TGTGCCAGCACCTCCGGGACAGTCAACAATGAGCAGTTCTTC
abundance: -; v_gene: TRBV6-1; j_gene: TRBJ2-2; d_gene: -; CDR3aa: CASHLEVNTGELFF; CDR3nt: TGTGCCAGCCACTTGGAAGTGAACACCGGGGAGCTGTTTTTT
abundance: -; v_gene: TRBV12-5; j_gene: TRBJ1-1; d_gene: -; CDR3aa: CASGPEDGAWTEAFF; CDR3nt: TGTGCTAGTGGTCCCGAGGACGGGGCATGGACTGAAGCTTTCTTT
abundance: -; v_gene: TRBV21-1; j_gene: TRBJ2-7; d_gene: -; CDR3aa: CASSKIPGVQLFTYEQYF; CDR3nt: TGTGCCAGCAGCAAAATACCGGGGGTCCAACTCTTTACCTACGAGCAGTACTTC
abundance: -; v_gene: TRBV19; j_gene: TRBJ1-1; d_gene: -; CDR3aa: CATRGGAYGEAFF; CDR3nt: TGTGCCACCCGGGGGGGAGCTTACGGTGAAGCTTTCTTT
abundance: -; v_gene: TRBV30; j_gene: TRBJ2-7; d_gene: TRBD1; CDR3aa: CAWSGPYRGYEQYF; CDR3nt: TGTGCCTGGAGTGGTCCGTACAGGGGGTACGAGCAGTACTTC
abundance: -; v_gene: TRBV2; j_gene: TRBJ1-5; d_gene: -; CDR3aa: CASAITETSGDQPQHF; CDR3nt: TGTGCCAGCGCCATCACGGAGACATCGGGGGATCAGCCCCAGCATTTT
abundance: few; v_gene: TRBV7-8; j_gene: TRBJ1-1; d_gene: -; CDR3aa: CASSLEFMNTEAFF; CDR3nt: TGTGCCAGCAGCTTAGAGTTCATGAACACTGAAGCTTTCTTT
abundance: -; v_gene: TRBV6-5; j_gene: TRBJ2-7; d_gene: -; CDR3aa: CATQSGHSYEQYF; CDR3nt: TGTGCCACCCAATCGGGCCACTCCTACGAGCAGTACTTC
abundance: -; v_gene: TRBV27; j_gene: TRBJ1-1; d_gene: -; CDR3aa: CASSLYPGAPEAFF; CDR3nt: TGTGCCAGCAGTTTATATCCAGGGGCGCCTGAAGCTTTCTTT
abundance: -; v_gene: TRBV6-5; j_gene: TRBJ1-6; d_gene: TRBD1; CDR3aa: CASSSGTGRNSPLHF; CDR3nt: TGTGCCAGCAGTTCCGGGACAGGTCGAAATTCACCCCTCCACTTT
abundance: -; v_gene: TRBV2; j_gene: TRBJ1-1; d_gene: -; CDR3aa: CASRSSGVPEAFF; CDR3nt: TGTGCCAGCAGGAGCTCAGGGGTCCCTGAAGCTTTCTTT
abundance: once; v_gene: TRBV27; j_gene: TRBJ1-6; d_gene: -; CDR3aa: CASSPGRRNSPLHF; CDR3nt: TGTGCCAGCAGCCCCGGGCGACGCAATTCACCCCTCCACTTT
abundance: -; v_gene: TRBV11-3; j_gene: TRBJ2-7; d_gene: TRBD2; CDR3aa: CASSPVTSGTSRTYEQYF; CDR3nt: TGTGCCAGCAGCCCGGTAACTAGCGGGACCTCGCGAACCTACGAGCAGTACTTC
abundance: -; v_gene: TRBV19; j_gene: TRBJ1-5; d_gene: TRBD1; CDR3aa: CASMGRDRGRYQPQHF; CDR3nt: TGTGCCAGTATGGGCCGGGACAGGGGGCGATATCAGCCCCAGCATTTT
abundance: -; v_gene: TRBV6-5; j_gene: TRBJ2-1; d_gene: -; CDR3aa: CASTQGNSYNEQFF; CDR3nt: TGTGCCAGCACCCAAGGCAACTCCTACAATGAGCAGTTCTTC
abundance: few; v_gene: TRBV2; j_gene: TRBJ2-4; d_gene: -; CDR3aa: CASSVGLAKNIQYF; CDR3nt: TGTGCCAGCAGCGTCGGGCTAGCCAAAAACATTCAGTACTTC
abundance: -; v_gene: TRBV6-5; j_gene: TRBJ1-5; d_gene: -; CDR3aa: CASTYGTVDQPQHF; CDR3nt: TGTGCCAGCACTTACGGGACGGTGGATCAGCCCCAGCATTTT
abundance: -; v_gene: TRBV29-1; j_gene: TRBJ2-1; d_gene: TRBD2; CDR3aa: CSVGTSGSSNEQFF; CDR3nt: TGCAGCGTTGGGACTAGCGGGAGTTCCAATGAGCAGTTCTTC
abundance: -; v_gene: TRBV14; j_gene: TRBJ2-2; d_gene: -; CDR3aa: CASSLRTGNTGELFF; CDR3nt: TGTGCCAGCAGCCTCCGGACGGGAAACACCGGGGAGCTGTTTTTT
abundance: -; v_gene: TRBV4-1; j_gene: TRBJ2-3; d_gene: TRBD2; CDR3aa: CASSQGTSGTSTDTQYF; CDR3nt: TGCGCCAGCAGCCAGGGGACTAGCGGGACCAGCACAGATACGCAGTATTTT
abundance: -; v_gene: TRBV6-6; j_gene: TRBJ2-1; d_gene: TRBD1; CDR3aa: CASSAPGQGWNEQFF; CDR3nt: TGTGCCAGCAGTGCCCCGGGACAGGGTTGGAATGAGCAGTTCTTC
abundance: -; v_gene: TRBV5-6; j_gene: TRBJ1-1; d_gene: -; CDR3aa: CASSFSIPGPEAFF; CDR3nt: TGTGCCAGCAGCTTTTCGATTCCGGGGCCTGAAGCTTTCTTT
abundance: -; v_gene: TRBV5-1; j_gene: TRBJ2-7; d_gene: -; CDR3aa: CASSSQGGSYEQYF; CDR3nt: TGCGCCAGCAGCTCCCAGGGGGGGTCCTACGAGCAGTACTTC
abundance: -; v_gene: TRBV14; j_gene: TRBJ2-2; d_gene: -; CDR3aa: CASSQVLGTGELFF; CDR3nt: TGTGCCAGCAGCCAAGTATTAGGCACCGGGGAGCTGTTTTTT
abundance: -; v_gene: TRBV5-6; j_gene: TRBJ2-5; d_gene: -; CDR3aa: CASSLWGSRGGGGETQYF; CDR3nt: TGTGCCAGCAGCTTGTGGGGTAGCCGGGGAGGAGGAGGAGAGACCCAGTACTTC